This is a list of T cell receptor beta chains from one sample in a study of human T cells and chemical hapten exposure. From the RACE reads, TCRdb called clonotypes with MiXCR, one entry per CDR3 protein. This table has 110,000 to 150,000 distinct CDR3 sequences, approximately 12% appearing once. Sequencing used whole blood, obtained in connection with sensitization to the hapten diphenylcyclopropenone (DPC). Receptors originate from a woman aged 45 to 65 with alopecia areata. Some clones in this sample may be carry-over from other donors' samples. Both conserved end residues are part of each CDR3. A D gene is named only where the DNA matches it firmly.

J: TRBJ2-5
length: 13
V: TRBV20-1
D: TRBD2
CDR3: CSAGPSGRETQYF

J: TRBJ2-7
length: 15
V: TRBV27
D: TRBD2
CDR3: CASSSPTSGSHEQYF

J: TRBJ2-1
length: 15
V: TRBV5-4
D: TRBD2
CDR3: CASSHSGKSYNEQFF

J: TRBJ2-7
length: 14
V: TRBV6-2/TRBV6-3
D: -
CDR3: CASRNNPSSYEQYF

J: TRBJ1-2
length: 15
V: TRBV29-1
D: -
CDR3: CSVEEAGVFGGGYTF

J: TRBJ2-2
length: 16
V: TRBV4-3
D: -
CDR3: CASSQALRGNTGELFF

J: TRBJ2-7
length: 14
V: TRBV30
D: -
CDR3: CAWSPFGPRYEQYF

J: TRBJ1-2
length: 14
V: TRBV25-1
D: TRBD1
CDR3: CASSALTGAYGYTF

J: TRBJ2-7
length: 15
V: TRBV27
D: -
CDR3: CASSLSGGPVYEQYF

J: TRBJ1-1
length: 13
V: TRBV18
D: -
CDR3: CASSLDSPTEAFF

J: TRBJ2-5
length: 16
V: TRBV11-1
D: -
CDR3: CASSPQNQGTQETQYF

J: TRBJ2-1
length: 12
V: TRBV5-6
D: -
CDR3: CASSAEAGEQFF

J: TRBJ1-6
length: 14
V: TRBV19
D: -
CDR3: CASNQSRGNSPLHF

J: TRBJ2-1
length: 14
V: TRBV10-2
D: TRBD1
CDR3: CASRDRPAYNEQFF

J: TRBJ1-5
length: 14
V: TRBV18
D: -
CDR3: CASSPGNSNQPQHF

J: TRBJ1-4
length: 14
V: TRBV12-3/TRBV12-4
D: -
CDR3: CASSFSGTDEKLFF

J: TRBJ2-5
length: 12
V: TRBV20-1
D: -
CDR3: CSASEAGKTQYF

J: TRBJ2-7
length: 14
V: TRBV30
D: -
CDR3: CAWSLSAMTPEQYF

J: TRBJ2-6
length: 18
V: TRBV7-3
D: TRBD1
CDR3: CASSYSGTGGTGANVLTF

J: TRBJ2-1
length: 15
V: TRBV3-1
D: TRBD2
CDR3: CASTPGLAGGREQFF

J: TRBJ2-6
length: 20
V: TRBV3-1
D: TRBD2
CDR3: CASSLGLAGGPTSGANVLTF

J: TRBJ1-1
length: 15
V: TRBV30
D: TRBD1
CDR3: CAWSVRDRLRYEAFF

J: TRBJ2-1
length: 15
V: TRBV7-3
D: -
CDR3: CASSFLERSYNEQFF

J: TRBJ2-1
length: 15
V: TRBV6-5
D: TRBD2
CDR3: CASSYGTSGYNEQFF

J: TRBJ2-1
length: 20
V: TRBV28
D: TRBD2
CDR3: CASNPSGLAGGSAPGNEQFF

J: TRBJ1-2
length: 14
V: TRBV18
D: TRBD1
CDR3: CASSPYGTGDGYTF

J: TRBJ2-1
length: 17
V: TRBV27
D: TRBD2
CDR3: CASTKGLAGVGYNEQFF

J: TRBJ2-3
length: 16
V: TRBV11-2
D: TRBD2
CDR3: CASSRLAGSGTDTQYF

J: TRBJ2-3
length: 14
V: TRBV7-2
D: -
CDR3: CASRERYSTDTQYF

J: TRBJ2-7
length: 18
V: TRBV9
D: TRBD2
CDR3: CASSVGVGLAGPSYERYF